The present entry profiles one T cell receptor beta chain with its context. As yet, its antigen is unknown. The data originate from a study of cytomegalovirus exposure and HLA in healthy donors. Study-wide findings and caveats: In a later analysis, a missense DCLRE1C variant was linked to TCR beta V- and J-gene trimming. Cytomegalovirus-associated status was assigned to more than 150 TCR beta chains.

Amplification used 60 Vbeta primers and 13 Jbeta primers. Sequenced by immunoSEQ multiplex PCR; TCRdb stores in-frame clones only, minus some. The table records roughly 56,000 clones, around 81% of them present only once. The CDR3 covers 14 residues. Per the germline V gene, CDR1 is MNHNS and CDR2 is SASEGT. The J segment lost 3 bases and the V segment lost 10 bases, leaving 7 bases of the junction unmatched. The source of this sequence is a boy aged 5-17 years in good health and CMV-seropositive. Specimen: PBMCs. The rearrangement uses TRBV6-1 and TRBJ2-2; 8 positions agree with TRBD2. CDR3 residues: CATRGGGDTGELFF. As DNA, the CDR3 is TGTGCCACCCGGGGGGGCGGTGACACCGGGGAGCTGTTTTTT.